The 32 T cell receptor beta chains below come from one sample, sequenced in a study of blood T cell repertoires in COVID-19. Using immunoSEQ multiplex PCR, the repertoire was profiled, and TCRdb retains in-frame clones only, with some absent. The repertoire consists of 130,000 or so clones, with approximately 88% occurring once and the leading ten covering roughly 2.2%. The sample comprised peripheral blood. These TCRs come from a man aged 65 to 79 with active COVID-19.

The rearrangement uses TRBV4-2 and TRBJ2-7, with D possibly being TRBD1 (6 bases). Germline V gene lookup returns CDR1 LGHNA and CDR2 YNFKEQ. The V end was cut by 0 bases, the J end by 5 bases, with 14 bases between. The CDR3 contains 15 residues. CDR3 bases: TGTGCCAGCAGCCAAGATTTGGCAGGGGATAACGAGCAGTACTTC. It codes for CASSQDLAGDNEQYF.

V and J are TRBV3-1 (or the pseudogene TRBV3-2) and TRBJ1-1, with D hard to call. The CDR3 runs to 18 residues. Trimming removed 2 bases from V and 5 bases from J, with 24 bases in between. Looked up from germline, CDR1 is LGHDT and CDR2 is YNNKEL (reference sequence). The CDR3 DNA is TGTGCCAGCAGCCAAAGCTCAAGTCGTCGGGGAAAAAGTACTGAAGCTTTCTTT. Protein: CASSQSSSRRGKSTEAFF.

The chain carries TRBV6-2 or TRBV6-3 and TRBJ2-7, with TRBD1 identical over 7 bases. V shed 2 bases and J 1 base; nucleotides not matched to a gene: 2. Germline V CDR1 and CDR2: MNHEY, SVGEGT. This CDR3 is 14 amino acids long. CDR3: CASSYVGQSYEQYF. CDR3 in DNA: TGTGCCAGCAGTTACGTGGGACAGTCCTACGAGCAGTACTTC.

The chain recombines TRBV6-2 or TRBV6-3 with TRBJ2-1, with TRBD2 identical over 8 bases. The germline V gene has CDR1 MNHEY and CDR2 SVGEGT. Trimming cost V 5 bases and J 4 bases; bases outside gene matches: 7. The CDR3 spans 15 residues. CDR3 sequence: CASSLRTGGYNEQFF. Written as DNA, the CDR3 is TGTGCCAGCAGTCTCCGCACGGGAGGGTACAATGAGCAGTTCTTC.

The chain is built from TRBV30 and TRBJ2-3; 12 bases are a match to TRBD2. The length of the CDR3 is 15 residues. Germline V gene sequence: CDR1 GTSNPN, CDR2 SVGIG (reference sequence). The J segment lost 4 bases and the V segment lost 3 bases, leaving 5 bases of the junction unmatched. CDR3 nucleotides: TGTGCCTGGAGGAAACTAGCGGGAGGATCAGATACGCAGTATTTT. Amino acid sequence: CAWRKLAGGSDTQYF.

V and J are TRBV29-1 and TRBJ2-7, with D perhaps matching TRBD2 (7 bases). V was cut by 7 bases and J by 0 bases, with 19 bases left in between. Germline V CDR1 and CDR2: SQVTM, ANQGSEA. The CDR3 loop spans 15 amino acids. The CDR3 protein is CSARRGGTLSYEQYF. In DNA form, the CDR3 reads TGCAGCGCCCGAAGGGGGGGTACCCTCTCCTACGAGCAGTACTTC.

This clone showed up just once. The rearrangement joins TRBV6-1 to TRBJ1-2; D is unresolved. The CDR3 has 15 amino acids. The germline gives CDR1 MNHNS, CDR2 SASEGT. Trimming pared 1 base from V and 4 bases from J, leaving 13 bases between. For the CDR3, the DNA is TGTGCCAGCAGTGAAGGAGACCAGGTCTTCTATGGCTACACCTTC. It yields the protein CASSEGDQVFYGYTF.

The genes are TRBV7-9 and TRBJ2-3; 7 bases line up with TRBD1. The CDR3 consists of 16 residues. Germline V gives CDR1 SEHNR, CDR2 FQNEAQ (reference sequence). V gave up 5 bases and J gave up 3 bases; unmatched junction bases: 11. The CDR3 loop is CASSQLGRGLTDTQYF. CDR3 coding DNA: TGTGCCAGCAGCCAACTGGGCAGGGGGTTAACAGATACGCAGTATTTT.

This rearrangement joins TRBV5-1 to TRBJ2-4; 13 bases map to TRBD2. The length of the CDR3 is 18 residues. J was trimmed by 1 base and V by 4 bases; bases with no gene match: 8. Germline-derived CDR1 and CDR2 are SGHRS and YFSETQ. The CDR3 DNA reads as TGCGCCAGCAGCCCCGGACTAGCGGGAGCATCTGCCAAAAACATTCAGTACTTC. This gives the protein CASSPGLAGASAKNIQYF. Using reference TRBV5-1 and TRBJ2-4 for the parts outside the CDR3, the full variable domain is KAGVTQTPRYLIKTRGQQVTLSCSPISGHRSVSWYQQTPGQGLQFLFEYFSETQRNKGNFPGRFSGRQFSNSRSEMNVSTLELGDSALYLCASSPGLAGASAKNIQYFGAGTRLSVL.

DNA of the CDR3: TGTGCCAGCAGTAACCCGCAGGGGGGTGGCACTGAAGCTTTCTTT. It yields the protein CASSNPQGGGTEAFF. This chain joins TRBV27 and TRBJ1-1, with 7 bases aligning to TRBD1. Germline V gene lookup returns CDR1 MNHEY and CDR2 SMNVEV (reference sequence). The V gene end was trimmed by 5 bases and the J gene end by 4 bases; junction bases not matched to a gene: 10. The CDR3 is 15 residues long.

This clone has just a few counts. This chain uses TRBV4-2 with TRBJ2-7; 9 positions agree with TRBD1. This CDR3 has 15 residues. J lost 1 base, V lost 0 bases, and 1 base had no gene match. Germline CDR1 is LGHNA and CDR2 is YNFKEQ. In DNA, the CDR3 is TGTGCCAGCAGCCAAGAGGGGACAGGGTCCTACGAGCAGTACTTC. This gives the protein CASSQEGTGSYEQYF.

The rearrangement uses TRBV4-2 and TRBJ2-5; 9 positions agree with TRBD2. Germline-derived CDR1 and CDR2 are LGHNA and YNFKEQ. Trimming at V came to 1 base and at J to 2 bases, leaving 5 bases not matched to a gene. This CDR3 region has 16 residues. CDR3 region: CASSQGSSGEQETQYF. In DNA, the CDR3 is TGTGCCAGCAGCCAAGGTTCTAGCGGGGAACAAGAGACCCAGTACTTC.

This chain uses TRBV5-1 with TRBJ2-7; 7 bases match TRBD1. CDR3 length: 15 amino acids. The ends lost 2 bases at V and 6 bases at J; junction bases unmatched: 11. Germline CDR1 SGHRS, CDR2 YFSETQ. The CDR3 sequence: CASSFNPGGLSEQYF. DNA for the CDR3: TGCGCCAGCAGCTTTAACCCAGGGGGTTTGTCCGAGCAGTACTTC.

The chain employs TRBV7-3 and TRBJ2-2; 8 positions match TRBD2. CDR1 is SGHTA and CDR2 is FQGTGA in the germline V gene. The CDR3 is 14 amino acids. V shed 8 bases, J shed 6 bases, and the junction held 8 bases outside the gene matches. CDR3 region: CASSLAGLSGELFF. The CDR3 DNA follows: TGTGCCAGCTCCCTAGCGGGTCTTTCCGGGGAGCTGTTTTTT.

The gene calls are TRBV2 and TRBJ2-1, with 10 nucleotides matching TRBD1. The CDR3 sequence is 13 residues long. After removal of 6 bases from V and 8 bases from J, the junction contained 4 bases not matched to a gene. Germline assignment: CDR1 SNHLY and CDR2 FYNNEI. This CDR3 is CASSADRGHEQFF. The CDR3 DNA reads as TGTGCCAGCAGCGCCGACAGGGGGCATGAGCAGTTCTTC.

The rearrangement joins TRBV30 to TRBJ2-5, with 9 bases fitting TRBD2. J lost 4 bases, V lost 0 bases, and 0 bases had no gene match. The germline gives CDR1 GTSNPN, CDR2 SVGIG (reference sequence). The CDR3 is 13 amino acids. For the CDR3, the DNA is TGTGCCTGGAGTGTACTAGCGGGAGAGACCCAGTACTTC. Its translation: CAWSVLAGETQYF.

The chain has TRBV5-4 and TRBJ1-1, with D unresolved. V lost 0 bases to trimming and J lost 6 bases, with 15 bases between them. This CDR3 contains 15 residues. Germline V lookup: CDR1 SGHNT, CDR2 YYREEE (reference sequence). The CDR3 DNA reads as TGTGCCAGCAGCTTGGATATTTCGGGGAGAGCTGAAGCTTTCTTT. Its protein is CASSLDISGRAEAFF.

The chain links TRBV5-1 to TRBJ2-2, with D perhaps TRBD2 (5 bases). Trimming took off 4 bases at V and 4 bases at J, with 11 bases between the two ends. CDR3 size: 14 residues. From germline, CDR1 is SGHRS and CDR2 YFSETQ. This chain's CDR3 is CASSPKAGTGELFF. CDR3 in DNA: TGCGCCAGCAGCCCAAAGGCGGGCACCGGGGAGCTGTTTTTT.

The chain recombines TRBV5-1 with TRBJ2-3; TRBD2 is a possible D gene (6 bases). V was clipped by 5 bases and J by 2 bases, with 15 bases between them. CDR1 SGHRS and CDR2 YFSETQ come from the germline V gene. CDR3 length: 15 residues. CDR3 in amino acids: CASRKSLADTDTQYF. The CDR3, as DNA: TGCGCCAGCAGAAAGTCACTAGCTGACACAGATACGCAGTATTTT.

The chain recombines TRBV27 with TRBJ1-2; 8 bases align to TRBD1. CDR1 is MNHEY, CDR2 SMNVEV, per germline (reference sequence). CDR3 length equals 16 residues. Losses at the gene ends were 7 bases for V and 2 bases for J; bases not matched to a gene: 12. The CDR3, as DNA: TGTGCCAGCACCTCACTACCTACAGGGGGGAACTATGGCTACACCTTC. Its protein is CASTSLPTGGNYGYTF.

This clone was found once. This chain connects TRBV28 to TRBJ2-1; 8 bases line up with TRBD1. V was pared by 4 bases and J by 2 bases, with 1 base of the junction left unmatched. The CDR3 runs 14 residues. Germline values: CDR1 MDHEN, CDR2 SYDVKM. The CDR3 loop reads CASSYRGTYNEQFF. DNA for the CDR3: TGTGCCAGCAGTTACAGGGGGACCTACAATGAGCAGTTCTTC.

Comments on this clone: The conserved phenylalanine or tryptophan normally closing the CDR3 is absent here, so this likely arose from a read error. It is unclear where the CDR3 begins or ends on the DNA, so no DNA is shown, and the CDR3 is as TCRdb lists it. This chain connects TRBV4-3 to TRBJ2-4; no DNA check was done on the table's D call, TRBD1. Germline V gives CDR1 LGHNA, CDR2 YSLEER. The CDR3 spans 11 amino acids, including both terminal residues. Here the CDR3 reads CASSPGGPGEV.

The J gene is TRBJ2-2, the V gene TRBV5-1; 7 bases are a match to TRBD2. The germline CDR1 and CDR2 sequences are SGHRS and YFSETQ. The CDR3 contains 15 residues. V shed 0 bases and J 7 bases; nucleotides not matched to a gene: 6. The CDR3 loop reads CASSLAGGSSGELFF. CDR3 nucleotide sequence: TGCGCCAGCAGCTTGGCGGGGGGTTCCAGCGGGGAGCTGTTTTTT.

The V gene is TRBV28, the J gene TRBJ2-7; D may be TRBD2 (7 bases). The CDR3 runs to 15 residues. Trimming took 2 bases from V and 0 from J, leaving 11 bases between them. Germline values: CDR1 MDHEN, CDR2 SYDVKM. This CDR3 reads CASSLGGASSYEQYF. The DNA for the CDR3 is TGTGCCAGCAGTTTAGGGGGGGCGAGCTCCTACGAGCAGTACTTC.

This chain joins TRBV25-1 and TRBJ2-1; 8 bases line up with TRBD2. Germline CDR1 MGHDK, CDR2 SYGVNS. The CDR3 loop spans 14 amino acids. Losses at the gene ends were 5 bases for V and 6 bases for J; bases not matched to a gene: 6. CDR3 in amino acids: CASSLSGRSNEQFF. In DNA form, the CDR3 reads TGTGCCAGCAGTCTAAGCGGGAGAAGCAATGAGCAGTTCTTC.

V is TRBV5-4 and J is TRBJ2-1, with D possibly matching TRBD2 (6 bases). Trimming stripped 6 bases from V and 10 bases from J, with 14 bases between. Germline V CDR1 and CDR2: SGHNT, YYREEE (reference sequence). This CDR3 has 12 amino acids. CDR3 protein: CASKPSVGEQFF. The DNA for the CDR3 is TGTGCCAGCAAACCTAGCGTCGGGGAGCAGTTCTTC.

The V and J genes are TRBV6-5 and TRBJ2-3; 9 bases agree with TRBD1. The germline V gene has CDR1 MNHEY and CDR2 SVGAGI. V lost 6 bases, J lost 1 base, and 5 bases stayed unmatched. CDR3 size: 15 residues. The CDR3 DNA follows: TGTGCCAGCAGGGGGGACAGGGTACGCACAGATACGCAGTATTTT. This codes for CASRGDRVRTDTQYF.

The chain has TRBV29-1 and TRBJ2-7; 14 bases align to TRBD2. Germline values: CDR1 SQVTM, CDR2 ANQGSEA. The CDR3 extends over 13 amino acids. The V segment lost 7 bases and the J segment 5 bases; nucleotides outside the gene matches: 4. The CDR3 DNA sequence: TGCAGCGCCGCGGGACTAGCGGGAGACGAGCAGTACTTC. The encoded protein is CSAAGLAGDEQYF.

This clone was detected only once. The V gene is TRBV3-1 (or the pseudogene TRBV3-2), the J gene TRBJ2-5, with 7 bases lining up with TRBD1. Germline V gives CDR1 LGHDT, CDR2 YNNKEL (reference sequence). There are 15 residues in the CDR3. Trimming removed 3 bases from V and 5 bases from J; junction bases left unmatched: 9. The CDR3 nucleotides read TGTGCCAGCAGCCATAGCCGAGGGGGCAGGGAGACCCAGTACTTC. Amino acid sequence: CASSHSRGGRETQYF.

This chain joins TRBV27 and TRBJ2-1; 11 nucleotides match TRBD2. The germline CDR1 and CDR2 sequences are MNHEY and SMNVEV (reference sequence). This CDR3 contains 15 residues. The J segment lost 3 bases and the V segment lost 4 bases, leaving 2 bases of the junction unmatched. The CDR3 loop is CASSSGLADYNEQFF. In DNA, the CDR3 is TGTGCCAGCAGTTCGGGACTAGCGGACTACAATGAGCAGTTCTTC.

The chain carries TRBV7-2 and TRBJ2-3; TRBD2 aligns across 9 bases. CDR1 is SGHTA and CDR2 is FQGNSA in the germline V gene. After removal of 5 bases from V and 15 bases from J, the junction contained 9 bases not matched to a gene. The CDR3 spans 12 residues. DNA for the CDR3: TGTGCCAGCAGCCCGGGACTAGCCTTTCCCTATTTT. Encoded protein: CASSPGLAFPYF.

The CDR3 protein is CASSQNRGWNEQFF. In DNA form, the CDR3 reads TGTGCCAGCAGCCAGAACAGGGGCTGGAATGAGCAGTTCTTC. The chain has TRBV14 and TRBJ2-1; 7 positions match TRBD1. The germline CDR1 and CDR2 sequences are SGHDN and FVKESK. Losses at the gene ends were 3 bases for V and 7 bases for J; bases not matched to a gene: 6. This CDR3 region has 14 residues.